This T cell receptor beta chain was sequenced in a study of beta chain features in type 1 diabetes. Study as a whole: All samples together contributed 95 million to 110 million sorted cells for examination. Overall study findings and caveats: The study left unresolved whether HLA type influences TCRB rearrangement. Junctions at VDJ sites from type 1 diabetes patients had fewer insertions and more deletions.

Trimming stripped 5 bases from V and 4 bases from J, with 18 bases between. The CDR3 is 15 residues long. The V gene's germline CDR1 is MDHEN and CDR2 SYDVKM. Expressed TCRB transcripts were sequenced after all isolated RNA was converted to cDNA. Repertoires were generated with immunoSEQ multiplex PCR, while TCRdb's copy carries only in-frame clones and drops some. The sample shows around 300,000 clones, under 8.5% of them seen only once. This clone has only a few counts. The target antigen is unknown. Based on CD45RO/CCR7/CD25/CD127/CD95/CD27, CD4+ regulatory, stem cell-like memory, naive and central memory cells were sorted.

This chain joins TRBV28 and TRBJ2-7; weak D call: TRBD2 (5 bases). The receptor was isolated from a woman under 30 in good health. The specimen sequenced was central memory CD4+ T cells from blood. CDR3 DNA: TGTGCCAGCAGTGCGAGAGGGATCCAATCGTACGAGCAGTACGTC. Protein sequence: CASSARGIQSYEQYV.